These T cell receptor beta chains were read from a single sample in a study of tumor and adjacent non-tumor tissue in lung cancer. TCRdb re-analysed the multiplex PCR reads in MiXCR, keeping a single row per CDR3 protein. The sample has approximately 90,000 distinct CDR3 sequences, 61% seen once. Sample: lung tumor tissue. The receptors derive from an older man with non-small cell lung cancer. CDR3s include the opening cysteine and the closing phenylalanine or tryptophan. Fields, in order: J gene, V gene, clone size, D gene, CDR3 protein, CDR3 DNA. The D gene is left open where the match is weak. Only part of the rows carry a size: once, few, many, or a class if the clone is expanded.

j_call: TRBJ2-3; v_call: TRBV5-8; clone_size: once; d_call: .; cdr3_aa: CASSLVARVMAQYF; cdr3_nt: TGCGCCAGCAGCTTGGTTGCTAGAGTTATGGCGCAGTATTTT
j_call: TRBJ1-2; v_call: TRBV6-1; clone_size: many; d_call: .; cdr3_aa: CASSEGRSYGYTF; cdr3_nt: TGTGCCAGCAGTGAGGGCAGATCCTATGGCTACACCTTC
j_call: TRBJ2-1; v_call: TRBV7-9; clone_size: many; d_call: TRBD2; cdr3_aa: CASSVGTSGGDEQFF; cdr3_nt: TGTGCCAGCAGCGTCGGGACTAGCGGGGGAGATGAGCAGTTCTTC
j_call: TRBJ2-7; v_call: TRBV19; clone_size: once; d_call: .; cdr3_aa: CVSSIDQAGSHEQYF; cdr3_nt: TGTGTCAGTAGTATAGACCAGGCAGGGTCCCACGAGCAGTACTTC
j_call: TRBJ2-5; v_call: TRBV24-1; clone_size: many; d_call: .; cdr3_aa: CATSDPTGPGETQYF; cdr3_nt: TGTGCCACCAGTGACCCTACAGGGCCGGGGGAGACCCAGTACTTC
j_call: TRBJ2-3; v_call: TRBV24-1; clone_size: many; d_call: .; cdr3_aa: CATSDFGRADTQYF; cdr3_nt: TGTGCCACCAGTGATTTCGGCCGCGCAGATACGCAGTATTTT
j_call: TRBJ1-2; v_call: TRBV20-1; clone_size: .; d_call: .; cdr3_aa: CSAWGDYYDGYTF; cdr3_nt: TGCAGTGCTTGGGGCGACTACTATGATGGCTACACCTTC
j_call: TRBJ1-3; v_call: TRBV11-2; clone_size: .; d_call: .; cdr3_aa: CATSPDRVTIYF; cdr3_nt: TGTGCCACCAGCCCAGACCGCGTGACCATATATTTT
j_call: TRBJ2-5; v_call: TRBV12-3/TRBV12-4; clone_size: .; d_call: TRBD2; cdr3_aa: CASKWAGGRGETQYF; cdr3_nt: TGTGCCAGCAAATGGGCGGGGGGGCGCGGAGAGACCCAGTACTTC
j_call: TRBJ2-7; v_call: TRBV28; clone_size: .; d_call: .; cdr3_aa: CASSPSPGIPYEQYF; cdr3_nt: TGTGCCAGCAGCCCCTCCCCAGGGATTCCCTACGAGCAGTACTTC
j_call: TRBJ2-5; v_call: TRBV5-8; clone_size: .; d_call: .; cdr3_aa: CASSLAGMMGETEYF; cdr3_nt: TGTGCCAGCAGCTTGGCGGGCATGATGGGAGAGACCGAGTACTTC
j_call: TRBJ1-2; v_call: TRBV28; clone_size: many; d_call: .; cdr3_aa: CASSWRYGYTF; cdr3_nt: TGTGCCAGCAGTTGGCGGTATGGCTACACCTTC
j_call: TRBJ2-1; v_call: TRBV20-1; clone_size: .; d_call: .; cdr3_aa: CSAGVGTAAARENNEQFF; cdr3_nt: TGCAGTGCGGGAGTTGGGACGGCCGCTGCGAGAGAAAACAATGAGCAGTTCTTC
j_call: TRBJ1-4; v_call: TRBV13; clone_size: .; d_call: .; cdr3_aa: CTSSFRGGNEKLFF; cdr3_nt: TGTACCAGCAGCTTTAGAGGAGGGAATGAAAAGCTGTTTTTT
j_call: TRBJ2-5; v_call: TRBV10-3; clone_size: .; d_call: TRBD2; cdr3_aa: CATSAPAGGPQTQYF; cdr3_nt: TGTGCCACCAGTGCCCCAGCGGGAGGGCCTCAGACCCAGTACTTC
j_call: TRBJ1-4; v_call: TRBV28; clone_size: few; d_call: .; cdr3_aa: CASNLSTNEKLFF; cdr3_nt: TGTGCCAGCAACCTTTCAACTAATGAAAAACTGTTTTTT
j_call: TRBJ2-5; v_call: TRBV10-2; clone_size: few; d_call: .; cdr3_aa: CASWGVRAEETQCF; cdr3_nt: TGCGCCAGTTGGGGGGTTAGGGCGGAAGAGACCCAGTGCTTC
j_call: TRBJ2-2; v_call: TRBV11-2; clone_size: .; d_call: .; cdr3_aa: CARSFPGSTGELFF; cdr3_nt: TGTGCCAGGAGCTTCCCGGGGAGCACTGGGGAGTTGTTTTTT
j_call: TRBJ2-5; v_call: TRBV10-3; clone_size: many; d_call: .; cdr3_aa: CATSQGLETQYF; cdr3_nt: TGTGCCACGAGTCAGGGATTGGAGACCCAGTACTTC
j_call: TRBJ2-5; v_call: TRBV14; clone_size: .; d_call: TRBD1; cdr3_aa: CVSSHGTVQKTQYF; cdr3_nt: TGTGTCAGCAGCCATGGGACAGTTCAAAAGACCCAGTACTTC
j_call: TRBJ1-4; v_call: TRBV6-1; clone_size: .; d_call: .; cdr3_aa: CASSERTAERVFF; cdr3_nt: TGTGCCAGCAGCGAGAGGACAGCAGAAAGAGTGTTTTTT
j_call: TRBJ2-5; v_call: TRBV12-3/TRBV12-4; clone_size: once; d_call: .; cdr3_aa: CASRQEVGPYF; cdr3_nt: TGTGCCAGCAGGCAAGAGGTCGGACCGTACTTC
j_call: TRBJ2-7; v_call: TRBV5-1; clone_size: many; d_call: .; cdr3_aa: CASSLTLTIPEQYF; cdr3_nt: TGCGCCAGCAGCTTGACTCTAACAATCCCGGAGCAGTACTTC